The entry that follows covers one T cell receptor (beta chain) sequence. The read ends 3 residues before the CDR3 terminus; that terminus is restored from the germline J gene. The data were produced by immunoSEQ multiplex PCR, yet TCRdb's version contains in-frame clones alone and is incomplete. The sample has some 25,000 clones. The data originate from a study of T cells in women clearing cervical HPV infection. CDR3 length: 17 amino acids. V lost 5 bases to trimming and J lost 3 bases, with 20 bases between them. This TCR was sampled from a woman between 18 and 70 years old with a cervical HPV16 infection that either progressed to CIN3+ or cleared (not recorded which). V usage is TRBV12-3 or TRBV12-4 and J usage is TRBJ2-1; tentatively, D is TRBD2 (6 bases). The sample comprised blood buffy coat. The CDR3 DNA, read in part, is TGTGCCAGCAGTCGAAGTCGTCCGGGACTGAACTACAATGAG. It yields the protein CASSRSRPGLNYNE. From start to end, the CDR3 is CASSRSRPGLNYNEQFF.